Detailed here is one T cell receptor (beta chain). Antigen specificity is unknown. Cells defined as naive were viable CD3+CD4+ or CD3+CD8+ and CCR7+CD45RA+CD45RO-CD95-CD27+CD28+. Trimming at V came to 5 bases and at J to 6 bases, leaving 13 bases not matched to a gene. Germline V CDR1 and CDR2: LGHNT, FRNRAP. The CDR3 runs to 16 residues. The data stem from a study of T cells after posttransplantation cyclophosphamide. Study-wide findings and caveats: Recipient CMV seropositivity and CMV reactivation strongly tracked TRB clonality. TRB overlap between skin or GI tissue T cells and blood was limited.

Data came from immunoSEQ multiplex PCR; TCRdb stores just in-frame clones and leaves some out. The repertoire holds 7,000 to 10,000 clones, with 95% to 99% as singletons. The clonotype comes from a man in his forties or fifties in good health, CMV-negative, and a related stem cell transplant donor. V usage is TRBV12-5 and J usage is TRBJ2-1; 7 bases fit TRBD1. The sequenced material came from naive CD8+ T cells sorted from PBMCs. Here the CDR3 reads CASGPKRQGRGNEQFF. The CDR3 DNA sequence: TGTGCTAGTGGTCCGAAACGACAGGGTAGGGGCAATGAGCAGTTCTTC.